These 16 T cell receptor beta chains were sequenced from one sample in a study of blood T cell repertoires in COVID-19. Generated by immunoSEQ multiplex PCR, the TCRdb table keeps only in-frame clones and is missing some. Of 300,000 to 450,000 clones listed, about 87% are singletons. The specimen was peripheral blood. Receptor source: an older woman with COVID-19, enrolled during active disease.

This clone was seen a few times. The chain employs TRBV24-1 and TRBJ1-2, with 11 bases that match TRBD1. Losses at the gene ends were 3 bases for V and 8 bases for J; bases not matched to a gene: 25. The CDR3 runs to 21 residues. Germline assignment: CDR1 KGHDR and CDR2 SFDVKD. The CDR3 DNA is TGTGCCACCAGTGATCCTCGGACAGGGGGCTCAAGAGGTAACTCTAGAGACGGCTACACCTTC. Protein: CATSDPRTGGSRGNSRDGYTF.

The chain links TRBV27 to TRBJ1-6, with 9 bases that match TRBD1. Germline CDR1 reads MNHEY; CDR2 reads SMNVEV (reference sequence). The CDR3 is 13 amino acids. With V trimmed by 6 bases and J by 7 bases, 1 base remained unmatched. The CDR3 nucleotides are TGTGCCAGCAGGGACAGGGGAAATTCACCCCTCCACTTT. Translation gives CASRDRGNSPLHF.

The rearrangement links TRBV4-1 to TRBJ2-5; TRBD1 agrees at 7 bases. The V gene's germline CDR1 is MGHRA and CDR2 YSYEKL. Trimming cost V 6 bases and J 4 bases; bases outside gene matches: 17. The CDR3 has 17 amino acids. The CDR3 sequence: CASRQAGNRGLSETQYF. The CDR3 bases are TGCGCCAGCAGACAGGCAGGGAACAGGGGATTATCAGAGACCCAGTACTTC.

The rearrangement uses TRBV5-4 and TRBJ1-5; 9 positions match TRBD1. Germline trimming cut 4 bases from V and 4 bases from J; bases unmatched to any gene: 6. Germline CDR1 SGHNT, CDR2 YYREEE (reference sequence). This CDR3 is 15 amino acids long. The CDR3 sequence is CASSPGDRANQPQHF. CDR3 DNA: TGTGCCAGCAGCCCGGGGGACAGGGCAAATCAGCCCCAGCATTTT.

V and J are TRBV19 and TRBJ2-1, with 8 bases fitting TRBD1. The CDR3 consists of 16 residues. CDR1 is LNHDA and CDR2 is SQIVND in the germline V gene (reference sequence). Trimming cost V 8 bases and J 6 bases; bases outside gene matches: 15. DNA of the CDR3: TGTGCCAGTCGACCCTCCCGACAGGGGTTTCGCAATGAGCAGTTCTTC. It is translated as CASRPSRQGFRNEQFF.

The chain couples TRBV19 to TRBJ1-4; D gene ambiguous. Germline CDR1 reads LNHDA; CDR2 reads SQIVND (reference sequence). The CDR3 runs to 14 residues. V shed 7 bases and J shed 9 bases, with 18 bases lying between them. The CDR3 sequence: CASTPGATSQKLFF. CDR3 coding DNA: TGTGCCAGTACCCCCGGCGCGACAAGCCAAAAACTGTTTTTT.

V usage is TRBV5-4 and J usage is TRBJ2-4; 8 nucleotides match TRBD1. Germline V lookup: CDR1 SGHNT, CDR2 YYREEE (reference sequence). V gave up 4 bases and J gave up 1 base; unmatched junction bases: 7. CDR3 length: 16 amino acids. CDR3 nucleotides: TGTGCCAGCAGCATCGGACAGGGAGTTGCCAAAAACATTCAGTACTTC. Protein product: CASSIGQGVAKNIQYF.

This rearrangement joins TRBV28 to TRBJ2-1; D remains unclear. V was clipped by 8 bases and J by 4 bases, with 15 bases between them. In germline, CDR1 is MDHEN, CDR2 SYDVKM. This CDR3 spans 14 amino acids. The CDR3 sequence: CASEDSTDYNEQFF. CDR3 coding DNA: TGTGCCAGCGAAGACTCCACCGATTACAATGAGCAGTTCTTC.

The V call is TRBV10-3, the J call TRBJ1-2; possibly TRBD1 for D (5 bases). CDR3 size: 20 residues. The V gene's germline CDR1 is ENHRY and CDR2 SYGVKD. Trimming took 0 bases from V and 4 from J, leaving 27 bases between them. The CDR3 loop reads CAISESPLGQGWRSGYGYTF. In DNA, the CDR3 is TGTGCCATCAGTGAGTCACCGCTAGGTCAGGGTTGGCGGTCGGGCTATGGCTACACCTTC.

The rearrangement links TRBV7-9 to TRBJ2-7; 9 bases are a match to TRBD2. The germline gives CDR1 SEHNR, CDR2 FQNEAQ (reference sequence). The V gene end was trimmed by 5 bases and the J gene end by 1 base; junction bases not matched to a gene: 9. The CDR3 loop spans 16 amino acids. In DNA, the CDR3 is TGTGCCAGCAGCGCACCGACTAGCGGACTATCCTACGAGCAGTACTTC. Protein: CASSAPTSGLSYEQYF.

V is TRBV5-1 and J is TRBJ1-2, with 7 bases matching TRBD1. CDR3 length equals 15 residues. Germline-derived CDR1 and CDR2 are SGHRS and YFSETQ. The junction had 11 bases not matched to a gene; V was cut back by 6 bases and J by 3 bases. DNA of the CDR3: TGCGCCAGCACCAGGGGGGAGGCGAAACACTATGGCTACACCTTC. Residues: CASTRGEAKHYGYTF.

In DNA form, the CDR3 reads TGTGCCAGCAGAAACACCCTGGGAGGGCGGAACACTGAAGCTTTCTTT. Its protein is CASRNTLGGRNTEAFF. The V call is TRBV28, the J call TRBJ1-1; no definite D call. From germline, CDR1 is MDHEN and CDR2 SYDVKM. The V end was cut by 6 bases, the J end by 1 base, with 18 bases between. CDR3 length equals 16 residues.

V usage is TRBV6-5 and J usage is TRBJ2-1, with 8 bases aligning to TRBD2. Losses at the gene ends were 9 bases for V and 9 bases for J; bases not matched to a gene: 7. The CDR3 covers 12 residues. The V gene's germline CDR1 is MNHEY and CDR2 SVGAGI. The CDR3 here is CASGGRGGEQFF. DNA of the CDR3: TGTGCCAGTGGTGGACGGGGGGGTGAGCAGTTCTTC.

In the case of this clone: Germline is not matched at one junction end, which may reflect a read error. This chain links TRBV14 with TRBJ2-3; tentative D call: TRBD1 (5 bases). There are 13 residues in the CDR3. CDR1 is SGHDN and CDR2 is FVKESK in the germline V gene. The CDR3 sequence is CASSQALTATQYF. The CDR3 nucleotides are TGTGCCAGCAGCCAGGCACTGACAGCTACGCAGTATTTT.

The CDR3 nucleotides read TGCGCCAGCAGCCCGATGGGGGGGCTCGGGAACACTGAAGCTTTCTTT. Translated, it gives CASSPMGGLGNTEAFF. The rearrangement uses TRBV5-1 and TRBJ1-1, with D tentatively TRBD1 (6 bases). The CDR3 runs 16 residues. Germline V gene lookup returns CDR1 SGHRS and CDR2 YFSETQ. The V and J ends lost 4 bases and 1 base respectively, with 17 bases between them.

The chain joins TRBV3-1 (or the pseudogene TRBV3-2) to TRBJ1-6; D uncertain. This CDR3 contains 15 residues. Per germline, CDR1 LGHDT and CDR2 YNNKEL (reference sequence). Trimming left V 1 base short and J 7 bases short, with 11 bases between. This CDR3 reads CASSQATGYNSPLHF. CDR3 sequence (DNA): TGTGCCAGCAGCCAAGCGACGGGGTACAATTCACCCCTCCACTTT.